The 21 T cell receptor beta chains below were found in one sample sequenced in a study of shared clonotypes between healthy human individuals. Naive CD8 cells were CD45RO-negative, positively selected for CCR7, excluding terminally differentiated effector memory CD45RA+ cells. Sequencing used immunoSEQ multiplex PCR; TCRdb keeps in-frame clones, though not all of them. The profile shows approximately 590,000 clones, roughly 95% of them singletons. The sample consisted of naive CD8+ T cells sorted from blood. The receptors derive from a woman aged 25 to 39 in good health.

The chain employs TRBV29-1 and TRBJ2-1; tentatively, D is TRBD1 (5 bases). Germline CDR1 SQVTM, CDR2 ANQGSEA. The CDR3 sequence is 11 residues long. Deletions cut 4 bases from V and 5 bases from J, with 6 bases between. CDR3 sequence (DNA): TGCAGCGTTGTCAGGGACAATGAGCAGTTCTTC. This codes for CSVVRDNEQFF.

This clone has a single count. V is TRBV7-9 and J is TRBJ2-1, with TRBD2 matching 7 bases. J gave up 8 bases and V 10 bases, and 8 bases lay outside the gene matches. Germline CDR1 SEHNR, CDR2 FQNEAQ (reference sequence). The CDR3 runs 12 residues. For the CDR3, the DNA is TGTGCCATCCTAGGACTAGTTCATGAGCAGTTCTTC. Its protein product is CAILGLVHEQFF.

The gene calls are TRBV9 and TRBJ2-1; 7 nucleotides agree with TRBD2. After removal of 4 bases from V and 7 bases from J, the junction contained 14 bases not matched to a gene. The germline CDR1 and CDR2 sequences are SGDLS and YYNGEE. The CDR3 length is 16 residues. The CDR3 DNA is TGTGCCAGCAGCCCGCTCCTGGGGGGGACGGGGAATGAGCAGTTCTTC. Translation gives CASSPLLGGTGNEQFF.

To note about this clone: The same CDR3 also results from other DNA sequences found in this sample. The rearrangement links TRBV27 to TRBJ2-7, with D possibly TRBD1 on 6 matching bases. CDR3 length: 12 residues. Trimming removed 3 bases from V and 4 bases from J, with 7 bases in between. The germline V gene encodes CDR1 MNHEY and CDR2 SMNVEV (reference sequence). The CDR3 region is CASSFQGYEQYF. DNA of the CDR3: TGTGCCAGCAGTTTTCAGGGGTACGAGCAGTACTTC.

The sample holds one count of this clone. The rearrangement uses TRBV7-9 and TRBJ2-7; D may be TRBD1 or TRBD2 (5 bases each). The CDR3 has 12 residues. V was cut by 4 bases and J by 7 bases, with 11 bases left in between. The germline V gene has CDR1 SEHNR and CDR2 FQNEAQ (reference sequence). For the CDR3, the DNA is TGTGCCAGCAGCTGGGGACCCGTGGAGCAGTACTTC. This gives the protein CASSWGPVEQYF.

This CDR3 reads CASSQDRLYGYTF. Here the CDR3 DNA reads TGCGCCAGCAGTCAGGACAGGCTCTATGGCTACACCTTC. This chain joins TRBV5-1 and TRBJ1-2, with 7 bases aligning to TRBD1. Trimming took 5 bases from V and 4 from J; bases not matched to a gene: 5. The CDR3 totals 13 residues. The germline CDR1 and CDR2 sequences are SGHRS and YFSETQ.

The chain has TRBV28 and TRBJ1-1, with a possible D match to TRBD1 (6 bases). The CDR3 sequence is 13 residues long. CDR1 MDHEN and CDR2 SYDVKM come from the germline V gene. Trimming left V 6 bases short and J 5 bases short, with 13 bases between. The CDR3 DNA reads TGTGCCAGCAGCCAGAGAGGGGGTACTGAAGCTTTCTTT. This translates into CASSQRGGTEAFF.

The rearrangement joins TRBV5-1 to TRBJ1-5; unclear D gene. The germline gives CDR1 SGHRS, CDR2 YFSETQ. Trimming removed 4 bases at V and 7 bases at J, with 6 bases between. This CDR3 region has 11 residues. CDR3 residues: CASSPKQPQHF. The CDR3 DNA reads TGCGCCAGCAGCCCCAAACAGCCCCAGCATTTT.

This CDR3 reads CSVVGLDGAEQYF. The CDR3 region has the DNA TGCAGCGTTGTGGGACTAGATGGGGCCGAGCAGTACTTC. The chain employs TRBV29-1 and TRBJ2-7, with TRBD2 matching over 8 bases. V lost 4 bases and J lost 6; bases outside the gene matches: 8. Germline V gene data show CDR1 as SQVTM and CDR2 as ANQGSEA. The CDR3 runs 13 residues.

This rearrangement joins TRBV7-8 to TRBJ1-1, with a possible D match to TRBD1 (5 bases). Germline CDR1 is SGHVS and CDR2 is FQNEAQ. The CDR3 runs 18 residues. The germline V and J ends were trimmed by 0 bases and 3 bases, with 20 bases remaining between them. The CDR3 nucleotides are TGTGCCAGCAGCTTAGCGTTTATAGGGACTTCGGGGGACACTGAAGCTTTCTTT. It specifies CASSLAFIGTSGDTEAFF. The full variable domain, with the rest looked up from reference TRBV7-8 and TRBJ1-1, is GAGVSQSPRYKVAKRGQDVALRCDPISGHVSLFWYQQALGQGPEFLTYFQNEAQLDKSGLPSDRFFAERPEGSVSTLKIQRTQQEDSAVYLCASSLAFIGTSGDTEAFFGQGTRLTVV.

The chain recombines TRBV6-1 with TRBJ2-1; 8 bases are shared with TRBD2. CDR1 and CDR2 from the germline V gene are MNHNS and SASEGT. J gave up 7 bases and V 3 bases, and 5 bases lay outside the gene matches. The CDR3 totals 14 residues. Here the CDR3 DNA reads TGTGCCAGCAGTGAGAGAGAGCGGGGGAATGAGCAGTTCTTC. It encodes CASSERERGNEQFF.

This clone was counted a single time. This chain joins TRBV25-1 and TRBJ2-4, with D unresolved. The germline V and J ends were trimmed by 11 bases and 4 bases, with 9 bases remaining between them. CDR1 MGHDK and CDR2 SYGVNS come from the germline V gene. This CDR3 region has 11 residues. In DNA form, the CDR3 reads TGTGCCGCGGAAGGGAAAAACATTCAGTACTTC. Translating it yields CAAEGKNIQYF. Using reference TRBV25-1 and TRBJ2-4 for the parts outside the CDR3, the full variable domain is EADIYQTPRYLVIGTGKKITLECSQTMGHDKMYWYQQDPGMELHLIHYSYGVNSTEKGDLSSESTVSRIRTEHFPLTLESARPSHTSQYLCAAEGKNIQYFGAGTRLSVL.

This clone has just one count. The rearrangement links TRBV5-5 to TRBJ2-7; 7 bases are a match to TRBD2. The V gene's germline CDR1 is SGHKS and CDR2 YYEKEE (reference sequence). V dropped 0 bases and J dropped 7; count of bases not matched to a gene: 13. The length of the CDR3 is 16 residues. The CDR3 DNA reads TGTGCCAGCAGCTTGGGGCTCGCGGGAGCCACGGGGGAGCAGTACTTC. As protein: CASSLGLAGATGEQYF.

The CDR3, as DNA: TGTGCCAGCAGTTCACCGCGACAGCCGAGCTACGAGCAGTACTTC. The encoded protein is CASSSPRQPSYEQYF. This chain connects TRBV27 to TRBJ2-7, with D tentatively TRBD1 (5 bases). V was shortened by 4 bases and J by 3 bases, with 16 bases between the two germline ends. CDR3 length equals 15 residues. CDR1 is MNHEY and CDR2 is SMNVEV in the germline V gene (reference sequence).

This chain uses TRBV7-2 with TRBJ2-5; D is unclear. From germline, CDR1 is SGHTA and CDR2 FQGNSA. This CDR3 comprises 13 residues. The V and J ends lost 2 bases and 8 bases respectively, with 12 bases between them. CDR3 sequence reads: CASSLPPLETQYF. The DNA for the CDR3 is TGTGCCAGCAGCTTACCGCCCTTAGAAACCCAGTACTTC.

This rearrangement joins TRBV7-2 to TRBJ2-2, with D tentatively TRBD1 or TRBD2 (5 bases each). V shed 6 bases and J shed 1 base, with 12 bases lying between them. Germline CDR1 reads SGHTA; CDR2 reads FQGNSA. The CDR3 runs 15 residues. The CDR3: CASRVTRGNTGELFF. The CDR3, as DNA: TGTGCCAGCAGGGTCACGAGGGGGAACACCGGGGAGCTGTTTTTT. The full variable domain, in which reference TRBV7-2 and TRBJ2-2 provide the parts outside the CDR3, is GAGVSQSPSNKVTEKGKDVELRCDPISGHTALYWYRQSLGQGLEFLIYFQGNSAPDKSGLPSDRFSAERTGGSVSTLTIQRTQQEDSAVYLCASRVTRGNTGELFFGEGSRLTVL.

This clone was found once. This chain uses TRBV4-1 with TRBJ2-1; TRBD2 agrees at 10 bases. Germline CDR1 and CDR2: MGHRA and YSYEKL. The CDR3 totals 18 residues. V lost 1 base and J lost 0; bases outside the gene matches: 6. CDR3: CASSQVTSGLSSYNEQFF. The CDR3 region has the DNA TGCGCCAGCAGCCAAGTGACTAGCGGGCTTAGCTCCTACAATGAGCAGTTCTTC.

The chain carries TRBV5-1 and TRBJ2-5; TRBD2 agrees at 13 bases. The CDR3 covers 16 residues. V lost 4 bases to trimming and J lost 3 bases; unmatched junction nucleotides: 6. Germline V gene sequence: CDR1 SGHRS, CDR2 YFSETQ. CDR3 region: CASSPGLAGEEETQYF. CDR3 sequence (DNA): TGCGCCAGCAGCCCCGGACTAGCGGGAGAGGAAGAGACCCAGTACTTC.

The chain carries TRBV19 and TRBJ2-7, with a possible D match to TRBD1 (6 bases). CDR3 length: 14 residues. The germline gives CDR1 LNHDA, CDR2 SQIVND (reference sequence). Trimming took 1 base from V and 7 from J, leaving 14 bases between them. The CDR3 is CASSIVGTSVEQYF. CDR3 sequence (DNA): TGTGCCAGTAGTATAGTAGGGACATCCGTTGAGCAGTACTTC.

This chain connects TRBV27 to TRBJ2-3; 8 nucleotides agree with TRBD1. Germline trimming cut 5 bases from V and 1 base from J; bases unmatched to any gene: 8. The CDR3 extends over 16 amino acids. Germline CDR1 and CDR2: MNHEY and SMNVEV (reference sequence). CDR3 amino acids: CASSPRPTGGTDTQYF. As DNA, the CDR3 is TGTGCCAGCAGTCCCCGCCCGACAGGGGGCACAGATACGCAGTATTTT.

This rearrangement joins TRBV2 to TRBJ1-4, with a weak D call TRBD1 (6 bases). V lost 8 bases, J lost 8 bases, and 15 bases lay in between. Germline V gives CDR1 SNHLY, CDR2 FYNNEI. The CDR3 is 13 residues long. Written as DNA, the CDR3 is TGTGCCAGCTTTTACAGGGTTGGCGAAAAACTGTTTTTT. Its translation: CASFYRVGEKLFF. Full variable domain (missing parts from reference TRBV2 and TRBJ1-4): EPEVTQTPSHQVTQMGQEVILRCVPISNHLYFYWYRQILGQKVEFLVSFYNNEISEKSEIFDDQFSVERPDGSNFTLKIRSTKLEDSAMYFCASFYRVGEKLFFGSGTQLSVL.